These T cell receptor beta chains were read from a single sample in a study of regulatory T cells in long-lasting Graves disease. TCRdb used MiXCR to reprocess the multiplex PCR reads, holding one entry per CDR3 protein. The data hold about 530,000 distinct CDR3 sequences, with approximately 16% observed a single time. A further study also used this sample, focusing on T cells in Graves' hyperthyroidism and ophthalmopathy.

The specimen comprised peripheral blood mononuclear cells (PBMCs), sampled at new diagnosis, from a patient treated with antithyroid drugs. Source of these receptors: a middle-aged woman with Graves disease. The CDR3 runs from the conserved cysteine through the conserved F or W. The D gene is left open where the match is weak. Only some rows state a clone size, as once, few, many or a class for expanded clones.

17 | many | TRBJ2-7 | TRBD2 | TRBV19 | TGTGCCAGTAGTATCGGGGGGGTTATCTCCTCCTCCTACGAGCAGTACTTC | CASSIGGVISSSYEQYF
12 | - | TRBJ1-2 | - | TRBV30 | TGTGCCTGGATAACTACTAGCTATGGCTACACCTTC | CAWITTSYGYTF
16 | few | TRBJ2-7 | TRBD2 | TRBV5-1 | TGCGCCAGCAGCCCGGGAGGGGGAGGCGGCTCCTACGAGCAGTACTTC | CASSPGGGGGSYEQYF
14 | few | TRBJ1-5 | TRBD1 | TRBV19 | TGTGCCAGCAGGGGGCCCATGGGCAATCAGCCCCAGCATTTT | CASRGPMGNQPQHF
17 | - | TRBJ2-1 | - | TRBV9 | TGTGCCAGCAGCGTAGAAGGGTATTCTGGAGAGGTCCATGAGCAGTTCTTC | CASSVEGYSGEVHEQFF
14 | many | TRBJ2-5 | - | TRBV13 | TGTGCCAGCAGCTTAGGAGGGAGCGGCGAGACCCAGTACTTC | CASSLGGSGETQYF
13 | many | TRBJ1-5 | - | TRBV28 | TGTGCCAGCACTTTCCTCTTCAATCAGCCCCAGCATTTT | CASTFLFNQPQHF
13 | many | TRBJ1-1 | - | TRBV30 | TGTGCCTGGAACGGGCACCTGAACACTGAAGCTTTCTTT | CAWNGHLNTEAFF
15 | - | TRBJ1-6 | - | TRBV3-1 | TGTGCCAGCAGCCAAGTTGAGGTTAGGGGTTCACCCCTCCACTTT | CASSQVEVRGSPLHF
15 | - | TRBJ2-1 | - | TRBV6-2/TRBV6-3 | TGTGCCAGCAGTTACTCGATTTTAGGGGCGGGTGAGCAGTTCTTC | CASSYSILGAGEQFF
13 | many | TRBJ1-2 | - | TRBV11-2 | TGTGCCAGCAGCTTAACCGATAACTATGGCTACACCTTC | CASSLTDNYGYTF
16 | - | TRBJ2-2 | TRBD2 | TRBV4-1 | TGCGCCAGCAGCCCTTGGACTAGCGGGAACACCGGGGAGCTGTTTTTT | CASSPWTSGNTGELFF
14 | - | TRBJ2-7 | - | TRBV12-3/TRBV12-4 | TGTGCCAGCAGGGTGGGCAGGGGAGCCTACGAGCAGTACTTC | CASRVGRGAYEQYF
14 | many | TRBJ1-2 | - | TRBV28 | TGTGCCAGCAGTTTGCGGGGGCTTGCTGGGGGCTACACCTTC | CASSLRGLAGGYTF
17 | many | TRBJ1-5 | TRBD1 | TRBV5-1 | TGCGCCAGCAGCTTGGAGGCTTTGGACAGGGTTGGTCAGCCCCAGCATTTT | CASSLEALDRVGQPQHF
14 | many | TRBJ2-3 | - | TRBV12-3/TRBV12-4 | TGTGCCAGCAGTTTAGGAGGGGGGGCAGATACGCAGTATTTT | CASSLGGGADTQYF
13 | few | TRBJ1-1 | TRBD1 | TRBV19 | TGTGCCAGTAATCCAGGGGGCGCTTCTGAAGCTTTCTTT | CASNPGGASEAFF
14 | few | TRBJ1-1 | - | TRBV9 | TGTGCCAGCAGCGTAGGCCCTGAGGGGACTGAAGCTTTCTTT | CASSVGPEGTEAFF
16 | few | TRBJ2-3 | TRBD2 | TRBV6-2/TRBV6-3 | TGTGCCAGCACCGACCTGGCTAGCGGAGACACAGATACGCAGTATTTT | CASTDLASGDTDTQYF
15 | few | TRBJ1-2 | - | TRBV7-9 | TGTGCCAGCAGCGTCCGGGACGGGGCCTCGTATGGCTACACCTTC | CASSVRDGASYGYTF
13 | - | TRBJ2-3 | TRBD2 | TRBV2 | TGTGCCAGACTAGCGGGAGATGTAAATACGCAGTATTTT | CARLAGDVNTQYF
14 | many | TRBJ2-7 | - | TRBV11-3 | TGTGCCAGCAGCCCAAGTGGGCAGTCCCACGAGCAGTACTTC | CASSPSGQSHEQYF
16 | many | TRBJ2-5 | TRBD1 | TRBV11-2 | TGTGCCAGCAGCTCCGGGACAGGGGGTCGGCAAGAGACCCAGTACTTC | CASSSGTGGRQETQYF
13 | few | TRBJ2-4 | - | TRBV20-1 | TGCAGTGCTAGGGCCTTATCCAAAAACATTCAGTACTTC | CSARALSKNIQYF
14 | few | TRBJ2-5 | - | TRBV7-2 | TGTGCCAGCACCTCGTGGCGGGCCCAAGAGACCCAGTACTTC | CASTSWRAQETQYF
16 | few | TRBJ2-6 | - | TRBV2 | TGTGCCAGCAGCCCTTGGGGACCGTCTGGGGCCAACGTCCTGACTTTC | CASSPWGPSGANVLTF
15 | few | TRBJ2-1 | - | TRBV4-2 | TGTGCCAGCAGACAACCAGGAGGACCCAGCAATGAGCAGTTCTTC | CASRQPGGPSNEQFF
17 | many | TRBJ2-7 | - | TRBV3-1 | TGTGCCAGCAGCCAAGTTGGGGGAAGGGCACCGCTCGACGAGCAGTACTTC | CASSQVGGRAPLDEQYF
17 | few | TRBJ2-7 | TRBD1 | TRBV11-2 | TGTGCCAGCAGCTTAGATCAGGGGGTATTTACCCCCTACGAGCAGTACTTC | CASSLDQGVFTPYEQYF
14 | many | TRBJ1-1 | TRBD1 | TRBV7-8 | TGTGCCAGCAGCTTAGCGGGACAGGGCGGTGAAGCTTTCTTT | CASSLAGQGGEAFF
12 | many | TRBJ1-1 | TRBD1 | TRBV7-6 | TGTGCCAGCAGCTCGGGACAGGGCTTAGCTTTCTTT | CASSSGQGLAFF
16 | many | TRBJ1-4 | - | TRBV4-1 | TGCGCCAGCAGCCAAGGGGGAGGCGGCGTTGGGGAAAAACTGTTTTTT | CASSQGGGGVGEKLFF
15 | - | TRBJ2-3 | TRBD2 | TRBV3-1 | TGTGCCAGCAGCCCGGGACTAGCGGGGGGGGGTACGCAGTATTTT | CASSPGLAGGGTQYF
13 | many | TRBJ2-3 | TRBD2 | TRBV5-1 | TGCGCCAGCAGCCTAGCGGGGCTGGATACGCAGTATTTT | CASSLAGLDTQYF
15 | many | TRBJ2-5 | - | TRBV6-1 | TGTGCCAGCAGGGAGATAGACAGCCATCAAGAGACCCAGTACTTC | CASREIDSHQETQYF
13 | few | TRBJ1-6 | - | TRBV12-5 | TGTGCTAGTGGTTTGGCATATAATTCACCCCTCCACTTT | CASGLAYNSPLHF
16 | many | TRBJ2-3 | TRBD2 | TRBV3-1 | TGTGCCAGCAGCCCCCGCAGCGGGGGGGCGTCAGATACGCAGTATTTT | CASSPRSGGASDTQYF
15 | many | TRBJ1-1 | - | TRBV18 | TGTGCCAGCTCACTAAGGACACCTCTGAACACTGAAGCTTTCTTT | CASSLRTPLNTEAFF
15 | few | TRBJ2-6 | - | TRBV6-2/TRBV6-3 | TGTGCCAGCAGTTATGGACCTCTGGGGGCCAACGTCCTGACTTTC | CASSYGPLGANVLTF
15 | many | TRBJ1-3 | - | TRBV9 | TGTGCCAGCAGCGCGGGGGAATATACTGGAAACACCATATATTTT | CASSAGEYTGNTIYF
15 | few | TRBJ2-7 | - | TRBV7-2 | TGTGCCAGCAGCTTGAGGCAGGGGACCACCTACGAGCAGTACTTC | CASSLRQGTTYEQYF
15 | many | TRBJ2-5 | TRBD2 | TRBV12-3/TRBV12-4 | TGTGCCAGCAGTCCCCCAGCGGGGGGCGGCAAGACCCAGTACTTC | CASSPPAGGGKTQYF
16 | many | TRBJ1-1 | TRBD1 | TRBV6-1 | TGTGCCAGCAGCCTACAGGGGTGGGGAGAGAACACTGAAGCTTTCTTT | CASSLQGWGENTEAFF
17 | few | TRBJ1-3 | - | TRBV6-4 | TGTGCCAGCAGTTACCCAGCCTTAGACACCTCTGGAAACACCATATATTTT | CASSYPALDTSGNTIYF
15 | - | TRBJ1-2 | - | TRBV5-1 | TGCGCCAGCAGCTTGGCCCAGGACGGCCCCGCTGGCTACACCTTC | CASSLAQDGPAGYTF
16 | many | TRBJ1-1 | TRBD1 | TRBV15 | TGTGCCACCAGCAGGCAACCGGGACAGATGTTCGCTGAAGCTTTCTTT | CATSRQPGQMFAEAFF
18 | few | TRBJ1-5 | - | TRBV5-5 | TGTGCCAGCAGCCTCCAGATCCAGGGATTGGGGTCTTATCAGCCCCAGCATTTT | CASSLQIQGLGSYQPQHF
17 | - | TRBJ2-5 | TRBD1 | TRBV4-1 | TGCGCCAGCAGCCAAGCTCTTGGGACAGGGGGCTTGGAGACCCAGTACTTC | CASSQALGTGGLETQYF
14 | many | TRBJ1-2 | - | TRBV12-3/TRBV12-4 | TGTGCCAGCAGTTTAGATAGGCAGCTCTATGGCTACACCTTC | CASSLDRQLYGYTF
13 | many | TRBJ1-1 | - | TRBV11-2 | TGTGCCAGCAGCTTGGAAGTTTGGACTGAAGCTTTCTTT | CASSLEVWTEAFF
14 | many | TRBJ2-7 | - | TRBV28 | TGTGCCAGCAGTTTACTCGGGGACTCCTACGAGCAGTACTTC | CASSLLGDSYEQYF
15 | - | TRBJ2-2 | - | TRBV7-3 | TGTGCCAGCAGCGTACTGGGGGCGACCACCGGGGAGCTGTTTTTT | CASSVLGATTGELFF
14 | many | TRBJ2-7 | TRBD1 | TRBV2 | TGTGCCAGCAGGGAACAGGGGGCTAGTCTCGAGCAGTACTTC | CASREQGASLEQYF